The 30 T cell receptor beta chains below all came from one sample that was sequenced in a study of OX40 agonist ivuxolimab in advanced cancers. Sequencing was performed with immunoSEQ multiplex PCR; in TCRdb, only in-frame clones are kept and a portion is missing. The sample has roughly 69,000 clones; about 90% are singletons. The sequencing here drew on CD4+ or CD8+ T cells sorted from blood, taken in a trial of the OX40 agonist ivuxolimab. The source is an adult with an advanced solid tumor such as melanoma, head and neck, liver or kidney cancer.

V gene TRBV30 combines with J gene TRBJ2-1; D gene ambiguous. V lost 4 bases, J lost 0 bases, and 19 bases lay in between. CDR3 length: 17 amino acids. Germline V lookup: CDR1 GTSNPN, CDR2 SVGIG (reference sequence). CDR3 nucleotide sequence: TGTGCCTGGAACCCTGGGGTAGCTCGGAGCTCCTACAATGAGCAGTTCTTC. Protein sequence: CAWNPGVARSSYNEQFF.

The CDR3 loop is CASSESGDYPETQYF. In DNA, the CDR3 is TGTGCCAGCAGTGAAAGTGGGGATTACCCAGAGACCCAGTACTTC. This chain joins TRBV6-1 and TRBJ2-5; D is ambiguous. V lost 2 bases and J lost 4, with 14 bases in between. The CDR3 has 15 amino acids. Germline V gene lookup returns CDR1 MNHNS and CDR2 SASEGT.

The rearrangement joins TRBV27 to TRBJ1-5; D is uncertain. The ends were cut back, 0 bases at V and 8 bases at J, with 17 bases in the middle. The V gene's germline CDR1 is MNHEY and CDR2 SMNVEV (reference sequence). The CDR3 is made up of 16 amino acids. CDR3 bases: TGTGCCAGCAGTTTATCTGGCACAGTGGGCATTGAGCCCCAGCATTTT. This sequence encodes CASSLSGTVGIEPQHF.

This clone has a handful of counts. The chain has TRBV7-9 and TRBJ1-4; D is unclear. V lost 5 bases and J lost 2, with 9 bases in between. Germline-derived CDR1 and CDR2 are SEHNR and FQNEAQ (reference sequence). There are 14 residues in the CDR3. CDR3 coding DNA: TGTGCCAGCAGCCCTAGCACTACTAATGAAAAACTGTTTTTT. Encoded protein: CASSPSTTNEKLFF.

Only one count was recorded for this clone. V is TRBV6-6 and J is TRBJ1-1, with 8 bases fitting TRBD1. Germline assignment: CDR1 MNHNY and CDR2 SVGAGI (reference sequence). Losses at the gene ends were 4 bases for V and 5 bases for J; bases not matched to a gene: 6. The CDR3 covers 14 residues. The CDR3 DNA reads as TGTGCCAGCAGTTTTGGACAGGGAGGTACTGAAGCTTTCTTT. Translated: CASSFGQGGTEAFF.

V is TRBV11-2 and J is TRBJ1-4; D is uncertain. The germline gives CDR1 SGHAT, CDR2 FQNNGV. This CDR3 has 16 residues. Trimming left V 5 bases short and J 8 bases short, with 21 bases between. DNA for the CDR3: TGTGCCAGCAGCCCCGGCGGATCCCCCCTCTTGGAAAAACTGTTTTTT. Translation: CASSPGGSPLLEKLFF.

The chain carries TRBV5-1 and TRBJ2-3; no definite D call. The CDR3 sequence is 12 residues long. V was shortened by 1 base and J by 4 bases, with 4 bases between the two germline ends. CDR1 SGHRS and CDR2 YFSETQ come from the germline V gene. In nucleotides, the CDR3 is TGCGCCAGCAGCTTGAACGCAGATACGCAGTATTTT. It encodes CASSLNADTQYF. Complete variable domain (other parts from reference TRBV5-1 and TRBJ2-3): KAGVTQTPRYLIKTRGQQVTLSCSPISGHRSVSWYQQTPGQGLQFLFEYFSETQRNKGNFPGRFSGRQFSNSRSEMNVSTLELGDSALYLCASSLNADTQYFGPGTRLTVL.

The gene calls are TRBV28 and TRBJ2-7; D gene unclear. V dropped 5 bases and J dropped 0 bases, with 5 bases sitting between them. This CDR3 contains 12 residues. Germline-derived CDR1 and CDR2 are MDHEN and SYDVKM. The CDR3 sequence: CASSPLSYEQYF. The CDR3 DNA reads TGTGCCAGCAGTCCCCTCTCCTACGAGCAGTACTTC.

The chain links TRBV6-5 to TRBJ1-2; possible D gene TRBD1, 5 bases. Trimming took 3 bases from V and 8 from J, leaving 16 bases between them. The CDR3 extends over 14 amino acids. Germline CDR1 MNHEY, CDR2 SVGAGI. The CDR3 is CASSYYAGVGGYTF. Here the CDR3 DNA reads TGTGCCAGCAGTTATTATGCGGGGGTGGGAGGCTACACCTTC.

The rearrangement links TRBV6-5 to TRBJ2-5, with 8 bases lining up with TRBD1. The V segment lost 6 bases and the J segment 2 bases; nucleotides outside the gene matches: 5. Germline V gene data show CDR1 as MNHEY and CDR2 as SVGAGI. This CDR3 spans 14 amino acids. The CDR3 nucleotides read TGTGCCAGCAGCCCCTACAGGGGGCAAGAGACCCAGTACTTC. This sequence encodes CASSPYRGQETQYF.

This clone was observed a handful of times. This chain joins TRBV5-1 and TRBJ2-4, with TRBD2 matching over 13 bases. The germline V gene encodes CDR1 SGHRS and CDR2 YFSETQ. The CDR3 spans 16 residues. J gave up 9 bases and V 1 base, and 7 bases lay outside the gene matches. Here the CDR3 DNA reads TGCGCCAGCAGCTTGACTAGCGGGAGGGCCTCTATCATTCAGTACTTC. Translated, it gives CASSLTSGRASIIQYF.

The V gene is TRBV28, the J gene TRBJ1-1; D gene uncertain. Germline V gene sequence: CDR1 MDHEN, CDR2 SYDVKM. The V end was cut by 7 bases, the J end by 4 bases, with 16 bases between. The CDR3 spans 14 residues. CDR3 DNA sequence: TGTGCCAGCACCCGATTAGGACGGATCACTGAAGCTTTCTTT. Its translation: CASTRLGRITEAFF.

The chain has TRBV7-3 and TRBJ2-2; 13 bases match TRBD2. Unmatched junction bases numbered 4, after V lost 5 bases and J lost 7 bases. The CDR3 has 15 residues. CDR1 and CDR2 (germline): SGHTA, FQGTGA. CDR3 in amino acids: CASSPTSGRVGELFF. In nucleotides, the CDR3 is TGTGCCAGCAGCCCAACTAGCGGGAGGGTCGGGGAGCTGTTTTTT.

The chain carries TRBV11-2 and TRBJ2-7; 7 bases align to TRBD2. Germline V gene lookup returns CDR1 SGHAT and CDR2 FQNNGV. V trimming: 2 bases; J trimming: 4 bases; junction bases outside the gene matches: 8. CDR3 length: 15 residues. In nucleotides, the CDR3 is TGTGCCAGCAGCTTACTGGGGGGAGGGCCTTACGAGCAGTACTTC. Translated: CASSLLGGGPYEQYF.

The genes are TRBV18 and TRBJ2-1; D is unclear. Germline V CDR1 and CDR2: KGHSH, LQKENI. V was shortened by 3 bases and J by 6 bases, with 12 bases between the two germline ends. This CDR3 spans 14 amino acids. CDR3: CASSPMKTSNEQFF. CDR3 bases: TGTGCCAGCTCACCTATGAAGACCTCCAATGAGCAGTTCTTC.

V is TRBV2 and J is TRBJ2-5; unclear D gene. Germline values: CDR1 SNHLY, CDR2 FYNNEI. The CDR3 has 13 amino acids. V lost 2 bases and J lost 1, with 5 bases in between. CDR3 DNA: TGTGCCAGCAGTGAATGGCTCCAAGAGACCCAGTACTTC. It is translated as CASSEWLQETQYF.

The chain combines TRBV28 with TRBJ1-6, with 10 bases aligning to TRBD1. CDR1 is MDHEN, CDR2 SYDVKM, per germline. Trimming at V came to 6 bases and at J to 7 bases, leaving 3 bases not matched to a gene. The CDR3 covers 14 residues. Here the CDR3 reads CASRAGQGNSPLHF. CDR3 sequence (DNA): TGTGCCAGCAGGGCGGGACAGGGGAATTCACCCCTCCACTTT.

V is TRBV5-4 and J is TRBJ2-5, with TRBD1 matching over 11 bases. Germline CDR1 reads SGHNT; CDR2 reads YYREEE (reference sequence). This CDR3 is 15 amino acids long. V lost 3 bases to trimming and J lost 2 bases; unmatched junction nucleotides: 3. The chain's CDR3 is CASSSGTGGQETQYF. CDR3 DNA sequence: TGTGCCAGCAGCTCCGGGACAGGGGGGCAAGAGACCCAGTACTTC. Drawing the rest from reference TRBV5-4 and TRBJ2-5, the complete variable domain is ETGVTQSPTHLIKTRGQQVTLRCSSQSGHNTVSWYQQALGQGPQFIFQYYREEENGRGNFPPRFSGLQFPNYSSELNVNALELDDSALYLCASSSGTGGQETQYFGPGTRLLVL.

V usage is TRBV19 and J usage is TRBJ2-4, with 8 bases matching TRBD2. Germline trimming cut 1 base from V and 0 bases from J; bases unmatched to any gene: 5. CDR3 length: 17 amino acids. Looked up from germline, CDR1 is LNHDA and CDR2 is SQIVND (reference sequence). The CDR3 DNA is TGTGCCAGTAGTATAGCCCCAACTAGCGGAGCCAAAAACATTCAGTACTTC. Protein: CASSIAPTSGAKNIQYF.

This chain connects TRBV4-1 to TRBJ1-1; no reliable D call. V was shortened by 1 base and J by 3 bases, with 12 bases between the two germline ends. CDR3 length: 15 residues. Germline V lookup: CDR1 MGHRA, CDR2 YSYEKL. The CDR3 loop reads CASSQVLALDTEAFF. The CDR3, as DNA: TGCGCCAGCAGCCAAGTCCTTGCGTTAGACACTGAAGCTTTCTTT.

V gene TRBV7-3 combines with J gene TRBJ2-5, with 8 bases that match TRBD2. V lost 2 bases, J lost 4 bases, and 0 bases stayed unmatched. This CDR3 has 13 residues. In germline, CDR1 is SGHTA, CDR2 FQGTGA. CDR3 DNA sequence: TGTGCCAGCAGCTTAGGGACTAGAGAGACCCAGTACTTC. Amino acids: CASSLGTRETQYF.

The chain is built from TRBV6-1 and TRBJ2-2; 7 nucleotides line up with TRBD1. This CDR3 has 14 residues. V was clipped by 6 bases and J by 5 bases; unmatched bases: 6. Germline CDR1 and CDR2: MNHNS and SASEGT. The CDR3 spells CASRAQGSTGELFF. The CDR3 coding sequence is TGTGCCAGCAGGGCACAGGGGAGTACCGGGGAGCTGTTTTTT.

This clone has just one count. This chain joins TRBV10-3 and TRBJ2-5; 7 nucleotides line up with TRBD2. The CDR3 loop spans 13 amino acids. J lost 4 bases, V lost 5 bases, and 4 bases had no gene match. The V gene's germline CDR1 is ENHRY and CDR2 SYGVKD. CDR3 sequence reads: CAISLGGGETQYF. CDR3 coding DNA: TGTGCCATCAGTCTAGGCGGGGGAGAGACCCAGTACTTC.

CDR3 sequence: CASRSDRAGELFF. CDR3 nucleotides: TGCGCCAGCAGGAGCGACAGGGCCGGGGAGCTGTTTTTT. This chain connects TRBV5-1 to TRBJ2-2, with 7 bases fitting TRBD1. Trimming at V came to 5 bases and at J to 6 bases, leaving 4 bases not matched to a gene. The CDR3 length is 13 residues. Germline CDR1 is SGHRS and CDR2 is YFSETQ.

This chain links TRBV5-5 with TRBJ2-7; the match to TRBD2 covers 8 bases. Per germline, CDR1 SGHKS and CDR2 YYEKEE (reference sequence). The length of the CDR3 is 15 residues. V shed 5 bases and J 1 base; nucleotides not matched to a gene: 8. CDR3 DNA sequence: TGTGCCAGCAGATCTACCGGGGGGGTTTCCTACGAGCAGTACTTC. This codes for CASRSTGGVSYEQYF.

This clone was counted once. This chain links TRBV5-4 with TRBJ1-5; D gene ambiguous. CDR1 is SGHNT, CDR2 YYREEE, per germline (reference sequence). Trimming pared 0 bases from V and 6 bases from J, leaving 7 bases between. The CDR3 is 13 amino acids. The CDR3 DNA is TGTGCCAGCAGCTTGGGCGGTGGTCAGCCCCAGCATTTT. The encoded protein is CASSLGGGQPQHF.

Comments on this clone: Within the sample, other DNA sequences also encode this same CDR3. V usage is TRBV18 and J usage is TRBJ2-1, with D unclear. Trimming stripped 3 bases from V and 6 bases from J, with 6 bases between. Germline CDR1 is KGHSH and CDR2 is LQKENI. The CDR3 covers 12 residues. The CDR3 sequence is CASSPYSNEQFF. CDR3 coding DNA: TGTGCCAGCTCACCTTACAGCAATGAGCAGTTCTTC.

The CDR3 is CASSRGLADPSYEQYF. The CDR3 region has the DNA TGTGCCAGCAGCCGGGGACTAGCGGACCCCTCCTACGAGCAGTACTTC. The chain links TRBV11-2 to TRBJ2-7, with 11 bases matching TRBD2. J gave up 0 bases and V 5 bases, and 6 bases lay outside the gene matches. The CDR3 contains 16 residues. CDR1 and CDR2 from the germline V gene are SGHAT and FQNNGV.

V usage is TRBV5-5 and J usage is TRBJ2-7; 10 bases line up with TRBD2. The CDR3 extends over 14 amino acids. V shed 5 bases, J shed 12 bases, and the junction held 14 bases outside the gene matches. Germline values: CDR1 SGHKS, CDR2 YYEKEE (reference sequence). CDR3 sequence reads: CASSSFSGRTASYF. The CDR3 DNA reads TGTGCCAGCAGTTCGTTTAGCGGGAGGACTGCATCGTACTTC.

This rearrangement joins TRBV29-1 to TRBJ2-5, with 11 bases lining up with TRBD2. The CDR3 sequence is 13 residues long. V trimming: 4 bases; J trimming: 4 bases; junction bases outside the gene matches: 2. Germline-derived CDR1 and CDR2 are SQVTM and ANQGSEA. The CDR3 region has the DNA TGCAGCGTTGTAGCGGGAGGGAGAGAGACCCAGTACTTC. Its protein is CSVVAGGRETQYF.